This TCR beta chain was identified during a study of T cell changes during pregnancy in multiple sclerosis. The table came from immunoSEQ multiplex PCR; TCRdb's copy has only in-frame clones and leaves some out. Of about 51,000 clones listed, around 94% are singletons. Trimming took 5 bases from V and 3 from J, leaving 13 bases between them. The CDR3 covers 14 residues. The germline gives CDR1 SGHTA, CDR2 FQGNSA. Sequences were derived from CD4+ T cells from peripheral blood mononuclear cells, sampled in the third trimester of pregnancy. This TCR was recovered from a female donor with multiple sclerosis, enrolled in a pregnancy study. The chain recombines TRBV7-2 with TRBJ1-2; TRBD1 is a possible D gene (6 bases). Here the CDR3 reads CASSPPQGYYGYTF. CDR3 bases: TGTGCCAGCAGCCCACCACAGGGTTACTATGGCTACACCTTC. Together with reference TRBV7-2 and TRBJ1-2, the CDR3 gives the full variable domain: GAGVSQSPSNKVTEKGKDVELRCDPISGHTALYWYRQSLGQGLEFLIYFQGNSAPDKSGLPSDRFSAERTGGSVSTLTIQRTQQEDSAVYLCASSPPQGYYGYTFGSGTRLTVV.